This T cell receptor beta chain came from a study of T cell changes during pregnancy in multiple sclerosis. Libraries were prepared by immunoSEQ multiplex PCR; TCRdb keeps only in-frame clonotypes and omits some of them. Among about 100,000 clones listed, about 92% were seen once. This CDR3 contains 15 residues. Germline V lookup: CDR1 SGHTA, CDR2 FQGTGA. V lost 5 bases to trimming and J lost 5 bases; unmatched junction nucleotides: 10. The rearrangement joins TRBV7-3 to TRBJ2-5; 8 bases fit TRBD2. This sample comprised peripheral blood, obtained after pregnancy. This clonotype was obtained from a female donor with multiple sclerosis, enrolled in a pregnancy study. This CDR3 reads CASSPVAGQGETQYF. In DNA, the CDR3 is TGTGCCAGCAGCCCTGTAGCGGGACAAGGGGAGACCCAGTACTTC.